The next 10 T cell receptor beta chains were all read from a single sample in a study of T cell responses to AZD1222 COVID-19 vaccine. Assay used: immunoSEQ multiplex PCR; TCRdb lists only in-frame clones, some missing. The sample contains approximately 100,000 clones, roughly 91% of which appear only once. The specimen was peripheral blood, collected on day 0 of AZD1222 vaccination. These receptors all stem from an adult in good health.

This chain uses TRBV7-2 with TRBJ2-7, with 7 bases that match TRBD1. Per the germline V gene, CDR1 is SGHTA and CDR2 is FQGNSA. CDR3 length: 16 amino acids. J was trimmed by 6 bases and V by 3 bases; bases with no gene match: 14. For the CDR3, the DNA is TGTGCCAGCAGCTTGAGTGGGACAGTCAATCGAGGCGAGCAGTACTTC. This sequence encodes CASSLSGTVNRGEQYF.

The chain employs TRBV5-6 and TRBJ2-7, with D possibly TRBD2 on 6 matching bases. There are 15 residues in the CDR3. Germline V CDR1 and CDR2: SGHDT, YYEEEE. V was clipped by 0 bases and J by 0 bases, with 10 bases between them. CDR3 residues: CASSLGWGDSYEQYF. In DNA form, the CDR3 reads TGTGCCAGCAGCTTGGGCTGGGGGGACTCCTACGAGCAGTACTTC.

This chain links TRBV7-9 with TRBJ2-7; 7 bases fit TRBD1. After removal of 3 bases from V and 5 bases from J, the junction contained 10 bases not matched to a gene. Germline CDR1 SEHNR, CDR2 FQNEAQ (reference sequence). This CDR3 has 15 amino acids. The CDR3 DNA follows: TGTGCCAGCAGCTTGTTGTGGGGACAGAAACACGAGCAGTACTTC. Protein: CASSLLWGQKHEQYF.

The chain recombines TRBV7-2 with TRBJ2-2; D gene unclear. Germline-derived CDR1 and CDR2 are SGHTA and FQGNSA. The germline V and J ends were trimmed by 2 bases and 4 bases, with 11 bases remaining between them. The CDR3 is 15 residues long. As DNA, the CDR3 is TGTGCCAGCAGCTTAACAACTGGTGGCACCGGGGAGCTGTTTTTT. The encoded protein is CASSLTTGGTGELFF.

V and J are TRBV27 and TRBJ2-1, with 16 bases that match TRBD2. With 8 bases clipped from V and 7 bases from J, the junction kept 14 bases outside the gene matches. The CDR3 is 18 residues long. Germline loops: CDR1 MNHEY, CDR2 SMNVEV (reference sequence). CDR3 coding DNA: TGTGCCAGCGACCCCCTGGCGGGACTAGCGGGGGGGGGTAATGAGCAGTTCTTC. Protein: CASDPLAGLAGGGNEQFF.

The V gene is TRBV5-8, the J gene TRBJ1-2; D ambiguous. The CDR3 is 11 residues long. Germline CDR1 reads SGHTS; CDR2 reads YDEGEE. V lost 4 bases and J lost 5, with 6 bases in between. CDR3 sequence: CASSREYGYTF. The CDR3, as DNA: TGTGCCAGCAGCCGGGAGTATGGCTACACCTTC.

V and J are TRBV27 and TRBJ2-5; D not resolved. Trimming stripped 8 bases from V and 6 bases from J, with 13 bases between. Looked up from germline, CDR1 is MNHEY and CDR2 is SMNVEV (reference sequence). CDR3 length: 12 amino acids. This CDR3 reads CASGLVWQTQYF. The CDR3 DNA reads TGTGCCAGCGGCCTAGTGTGGCAGACCCAGTACTTC.

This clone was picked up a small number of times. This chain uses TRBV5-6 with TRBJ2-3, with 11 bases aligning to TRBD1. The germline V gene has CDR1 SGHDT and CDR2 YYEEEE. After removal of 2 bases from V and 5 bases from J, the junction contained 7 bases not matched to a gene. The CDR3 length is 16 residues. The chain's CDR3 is CASSFARTGGIDTQYF. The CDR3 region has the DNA TGTGCCAGCAGCTTTGCGAGGACAGGGGGCATAGATACGCAGTATTTT.

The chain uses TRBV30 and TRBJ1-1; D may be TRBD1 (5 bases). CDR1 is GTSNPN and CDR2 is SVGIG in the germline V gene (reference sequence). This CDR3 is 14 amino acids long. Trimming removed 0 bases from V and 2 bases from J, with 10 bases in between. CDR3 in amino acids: CAWSVRGFNTEAFF. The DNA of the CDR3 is TGTGCCTGGAGTGTACGGGGGTTTAACACTGAAGCTTTCTTT.

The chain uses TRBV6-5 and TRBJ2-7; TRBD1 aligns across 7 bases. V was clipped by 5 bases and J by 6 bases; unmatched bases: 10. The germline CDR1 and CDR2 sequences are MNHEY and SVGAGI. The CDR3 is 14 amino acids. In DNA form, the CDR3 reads TGTGCCAGCAGTCCCGGGGTACAGGGGCGCGAGCAGTACTTC. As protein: CASSPGVQGREQYF.